This T cell receptor beta chain was recovered during a study of early T cells in non-severe SARS-CoV-2 infection. CDR1 SGHVS and CDR2 FQNEAQ come from the germline V gene. The CDR3 consists of 14 residues. The V end lost 0 bases, the J end lost 2 bases, and 7 bases lay between the germline ends. This clonotype turned up a few times. Using its own MiXCR run on the 5' RACE reads, TCRdb lists one record per CDR3 protein. Counted here are some 60,000 distinct CDR3 sequences, about 10% occurring once; the ten biggest clones make up 8% to 9%. Sequenced input: whole blood. The source of this sequence is an adult who was a healthcare worker with PCR-confirmed SARS-CoV-2 infection or an uninfected control (not recorded which). This chain connects TRBV7-8 to TRBJ2-5; D remains ambiguous. The CDR3: CASSLAANQETQYF. The CDR3 nucleotides read TGTGCCAGCAGCTTAGCGGCCAATCAAGAGACCCAGTACTTC.